The rows below give T cell receptor beta chains drawn from one sample of a study of CD8 T cells in ankylosing spondylitis. TCRdb analysed the 5' RACE reads with MiXCR anew, one entry per CDR3 protein. The sample lists nearly 250,000 distinct CDR3 sequences, roughly 32% occurring once. The sample taken for sequencing was blood, either unsorted or a sorted T cell fraction (not recorded which). These receptors were collected from a male donor with ankylosing spondylitis or in good health (not recorded which). Both conserved end residues are part of each CDR3. A D gene is named only where the DNA matches it firmly. Clone size is stated in some rows and not others, as once, few, many or a class when expanded.

NA,TRBJ2-1,TRBD1,TRBV12-3/TRBV12-4,CASTPQGTGFYEQFF,TGTGCCAGCACTCCTCAAGGGACAGGGTTTTATGAGCAGTTCTTC
few,TRBJ2-7,TRBD1,TRBV9,CASSVGTGPSSYEQYF,TGTGCCAGCAGCGTAGGGACAGGGCCTAGCTCCTACGAGCAGTACTTC
few,TRBJ1-4,NA,TRBV15,CATSRVDSRNEKLFF,TGTGCCACCAGCAGAGTAGACAGTCGGAATGAAAAACTGTTTTTT
few,TRBJ2-2,NA,TRBV5-5,CASSLTQSGGELFF,TGTGCCAGCAGCTTAACCCAGTCCGGCGGGGAGCTGTTTTTT
NA,TRBJ2-1,NA,TRBV6-5,CASSYSTPSYNEQFF,TGTGCCAGCAGTTACTCAACCCCCTCCTACAATGAGCAGTTCTTC
NA,TRBJ2-1,NA,TRBV9,CASSVEGADNEQFF,TGTGCCAGCAGCGTAGAAGGGGCGGACAATGAGCAGTTCTTC
NA,TRBJ2-4,TRBD1,TRBV6-5,CASSYRTGETGQYF,TGTGCCAGCAGTTACCGGACAGGGGAAACGGGTCAGTACTTC
few,TRBJ1-4,TRBD1,TRBV13,CASSLGQGYEKLFF,TGTGCCAGCAGCTTGGGACAGGGATACGAAAAACTGTTTTTT
few,TRBJ2-1,NA,TRBV4-1,CASSAILGIDEQFF,TGCGCCAGCAGCGCTATCTTGGGCATCGATGAGCAGTTCTTC
many,TRBJ1-3,TRBD1,TRBV29-1,CSVEDLQGASENTIYF,TGCAGCGTTGAAGATCTACAGGGGGCTTCGGAAAACACCATATATTTT
NA,TRBJ1-2,NA,TRBV4-1,CASSQDPSGRVKGYTF,TGCGCCAGCAGCCAAGATCCTTCGGGCAGGGTTAAGGGCTACACCTTC
NA,TRBJ2-7,TRBD1,TRBV27,CASSPQTGGGEQYF,TGTGCCAGCAGTCCACAGACAGGGGGCGGCGAGCAGTACTTC
few,TRBJ1-1,NA,TRBV20-1,CRPTGREAEAFF,TGCAGGCCCACAGGGAGGGAGGCTGAAGCTTTCTTT
NA,TRBJ1-2,NA,TRBV20-1,CSARVVGRSLNGYTF,TGCAGTGCTAGAGTAGTTGGCAGATCCCTCAATGGCTACACCTTC
NA,TRBJ2-1,NA,TRBV12-3/TRBV12-4,CASLAGLTDDEQFF,TGTGCCAGCCTTGCGGGACTTACAGACGATGAGCAGTTCTTC
NA,TRBJ2-3,NA,TRBV20-1,CSARPGASDTQYF,TGCAGTGCTAGGCCAGGGGCCTCAGATACGCAGTATTTT
NA,TRBJ2-7,NA,TRBV7-9,CASKGVEREQYF,TGTGCCTCAAAGGGGGTGGAGCGGGAGCAGTACTTC
many,TRBJ2-5,NA,TRBV29-1,CSVWGYQETQYF,TGCAGCGTTTGGGGATACCAAGAGACCCAGTACTTC
NA,TRBJ1-2,TRBD1,TRBV4-1,CASSQDVQGGGYGYTF,TGCGCCAGCAGCCAAGATGTACAGGGGGGCGGTTATGGCTACACCTTC
NA,TRBJ2-5,TRBD2,TRBV20-1,CSARGEASGAQETQYF,TGCAGTGCCCGGGGGGAGGCTAGCGGGGCTCAAGAGACCCAGTACTTC
NA,TRBJ2-1,NA,TRBV20-1,CSARDTAGRSYNEQFF,TGCAGTGCTAGAGATACGGCGGGACGCTCCTACAATGAGCAGTTCTTC
once,TRBJ1-2,TRBD1,TRBV27,CASSFADRGANYGYTF,TGTGCCAGCAGTTTTGCGGACAGGGGAGCTAACTATGGCTACACCTTC
NA,TRBJ1-6,NA,TRBV7-6,CASSLALNSPLHF,TGTGCCAGCAGCTTAGCGCTAAATTCACCCCTCCACTTT
NA,TRBJ1-1,NA,TRBV20-1,CSANSVYTEAFF,TGCAGTGCTAATTCGGTCTACACTGAAGCTTTCTTT
NA,TRBJ2-7,NA,TRBV6-2/TRBV6-3,CASSSRDAYEQYF,TGTGCCAGCAGTTCGCGGGACGCCTACGAGCAGTACTTC
few,TRBJ2-5,TRBD1,TRBV29-1,CSVDRTGVGETQYF,TGCAGCGTGGACCGGACAGGGGTCGGCGAGACCCAGTACTTC
few,TRBJ1-4,NA,TRBV12-3/TRBV12-4,CASILGPQDGTNEKLFF,TGTGCCAGCATCTTAGGTCCCCAGGACGGAACTAATGAAAAACTGTTTTTT
NA,TRBJ2-7,NA,TRBV27,CASSLSPGPYEQYF,TGTGCCAGCAGTTTATCGCCGGGGCCCTACGAGCAGTACTTC
few,TRBJ2-5,NA,TRBV27,CASRPGDRETQYF,TGTGCCAGCAGGCCAGGGGATCGGGAGACCCAGTACTTC
NA,TRBJ2-1,TRBD1,TRBV7-9,CASSFTGQGLYNEQFF,TGTGCCAGCAGCTTTACGGGACAGGGTTTGTACAATGAGCAGTTCTTC
NA,TRBJ2-5,TRBD2,TRBV29-1,CSATSGDLQETQYF,TGCAGCGCGACGAGCGGGGATCTCCAAGAGACCCAGTACTTC
NA,TRBJ2-7,NA,TRBV30,CAWMNKGVYEQYF,TGTGCCTGGATGAATAAGGGGGTCTACGAGCAGTACTTC
few,TRBJ2-7,NA,TRBV12-3/TRBV12-4,CASSLDGAYEQYF,TGTGCCAGCAGTTTAGACGGTGCCTACGAGCAGTACTTC
few,TRBJ2-3,TRBD2,TRBV5-8,CASSLASGGFTDTQYF,TGTGCCAGCAGCTTGGCTAGCGGGGGCTTCACAGATACGCAGTATTTT
few,TRBJ2-1,TRBD1,TRBV12-3/TRBV12-4,CASSLWDSNNEQFF,TGTGCCAGCAGTTTATGGGACAGCAACAATGAGCAGTTCTTC
NA,TRBJ2-3,NA,TRBV12-5,CASGLAGGDTQYF,TGTGCTAGTGGTTTGGCCGGTGGAGATACGCAGTATTTT
once,TRBJ2-7,NA,TRBV29-1,CSVAGQGLSYEQYF,TGCAGCGTTGCTGGGCAGGGGTTATCCTACGAGCAGTACTTC
NA,TRBJ1-2,NA,TRBV6-1,CASSPREVGYGYTF,TGTGCCAGCAGTCCACGGGAGGTGGGCTATGGCTACACCTTC
many,TRBJ2-5,TRBD2,TRBV29-1,CSVLSGGETQYF,TGCAGCGTTCTAAGCGGGGGTGAGACCCAGTACTTC
few,TRBJ2-2,NA,TRBV15,CATSPQTSGRTNTGELFF,TGTGCCACCAGCCCCCAGACATCCGGTCGGACGAACACCGGGGAGCTGTTTTTT
few,TRBJ1-1,NA,TRBV20-1,CSAVRNTEAFF,TGCAGTGCTGTCAGGAACACTGAAGCTTTCTTT